Given below is one TCR beta chain in context. With 6 bases removed from V and 4 bases from J, the gap between germline ends came to 15 bases. Germline CDR1 MDHEN, CDR2 SYDVKM. CDR3 length: 14 residues. Clones were read by immunoSEQ multiplex PCR, and TCRdb kept only the in-frame ones, dropping some. The sample has around 2,000,000 clones, about 95% seen once; the top ten hold around 1%. These data originate in a study of shared clonotypes between healthy human individuals. CD45RO-negative cells were positively selected for CCR7, leaving out terminally differentiated effector memory CD45RA+ cells. The chain combines TRBV28 with TRBJ1-1, with TRBD1 as a possible D gene (6 bases). The TCR was taken from a man younger than 30 in good health. Material for sequencing was naive CD8+ T cells sorted from blood. The CDR3, as DNA: TGTGCCAGCAGCCCCGCAGGGGAGGGCACTGAAGCTTTCTTT. It encodes CASSPAGEGTEAFF.